In this sample, the clone carrying this TCR beta chain turned up once. These data are taken from a study of blood T cell repertoires in COVID-19. V lost 5 bases and J lost 4, with 14 bases in between. CDR1 and CDR2 from the germline V gene are PRHDT and FYEKMQ (reference sequence). The CDR3 runs 14 residues. Repertoires were generated with immunoSEQ multiplex PCR, while TCRdb's copy carries only in-frame clones and drops some. The data hold 350,000 to 500,000 clones, with 85% to 90% observed a single time. This chain joins TRBV13 and TRBJ1-1; D might be TRBD1 (5 bases). The source material was peripheral blood. The source of this sequence is a man aged 18 to 30 with COVID-19, enrolled during active disease. CDR3 loop: CASSRDLGGTEAFF. In nucleotides, the CDR3 is TGTGCCAGCAGCAGGGACCTGGGGGGCACTGAAGCTTTCTTT.